Below, 13 T cell receptor beta chains from the same sample are listed, as sequenced in a study of blood T cell repertoires in COVID-19. Method: immunoSEQ multiplex PCR; TCRdb's copy keeps in-frame clones and lacks some. The table has fewer than 130,000 clones, less than 85% seen once. Sequenced input: peripheral blood. These receptors were obtained from a man in his 70s with active or convalescent COVID-19.

The chain links TRBV19 to TRBJ1-4, with unresolved D. The CDR3 contains 14 residues. Between the trimmed V and J ends, which lost 2 bases and 8 bases, there was a span of 12 bases. Per the germline V gene, CDR1 is LNHDA and CDR2 is SQIVND (reference sequence). The CDR3 DNA follows: TGTGCCAGTAGTATAACGGGAGGGAGGGAAAAACTGTTTTTT. Translated: CASSITGGREKLFF. Drawing the rest from reference TRBV19 and TRBJ1-4, the complete variable domain is DGGITQSPKYLFRKEGQNVTLSCEQNLNHDAMYWYRQDPGQGLRLIYYSQIVNDFQKGDIAEGYSVSREKKESFPLTVTSAQKNPTAFYLCASSITGGREKLFFGSGTQLSVL.

A single count supports this clone. CDR3 bases: TGTGCCAGCAGCTTCCAACAGGGCGAGGGTGGCTACACCTTC. As protein: CASSFQQGEGGYTF. The chain carries TRBV7-8 and TRBJ1-2, with D perhaps matching TRBD1 (6 bases). This CDR3 contains 14 residues. V was pared by 3 bases and J by 7 bases, with 15 bases between. Germline V gene sequence: CDR1 SGHVS, CDR2 FQNEAQ.

The gene calls are TRBV7-2 and TRBJ1-6; D is possibly TRBD1 (5 bases). The CDR3 is 14 amino acids. The V gene lost 1 base and the J gene lost 10 bases, with 11 bases spanning the gap. Germline-derived CDR1 and CDR2 are SGHTA and FQGNSA. As DNA, the CDR3 is TGTGCCAGCAGCTTAGGGCAGGGCAGGTCACCCCTCCACTTT. Translation: CASSLGQGRSPLHF. The whole variable domain, remainder taken from reference TRBV7-2 and TRBJ1-6, is GAGVSQSPSNKVTEKGKDVELRCDPISGHTALYWYRQSLGQGLEFLIYFQGNSAPDKSGLPSDRFSAERTGGSVSTLTIQRTQQEDSAVYLCASSLGQGRSPLHFGNGTRLTVT.

The V and J genes are TRBV5-1 and TRBJ1-1, with TRBD1 matching 7 bases. Per germline, CDR1 SGHRS and CDR2 YFSETQ. The CDR3 length is 15 residues. The trim removed 0 bases at V and 3 bases at J, leaving 5 bases unmatched. For the CDR3, the DNA is TGCGCCAGCAGCTTGGCTGTCAGGGGGGACACTGAAGCTTTCTTT. It encodes CASSLAVRGDTEAFF.

This clone was seen a handful of times. This chain uses TRBV19 with TRBJ1-5, with D possibly TRBD1 on 6 matching bases. Germline loops: CDR1 LNHDA, CDR2 SQIVND (reference sequence). The V gene lost 5 bases and the J gene lost 5 bases, with 13 bases spanning the gap. This CDR3 is 14 amino acids long. CDR3 nucleotide sequence: TGTGCCAGTAGTTTCACAGGGAAGGATCAGCCCCAGCATTTT. Its translation: CASSFTGKDQPQHF.

The rearrangement links TRBV7-9 to TRBJ1-4; D call uncertain. CDR1 is SEHNR and CDR2 is FQNEAQ in the germline V gene (reference sequence). Between the trimmed V and J ends, which lost 2 bases and 5 bases, there was a span of 9 bases. There are 14 residues in the CDR3. CDR3 sequence reads: CASSLQALNEKLFF. The CDR3 DNA reads as TGTGCCAGCAGCTTACAGGCACTGAATGAAAAACTGTTTTTT.

The rearrangement links TRBV4-1 to TRBJ2-1; 8 nucleotides agree with TRBD2. Germline CDR1 MGHRA, CDR2 YSYEKL. The CDR3 is 17 residues long. V trimming: 0 bases; J trimming: 2 bases; junction bases outside the gene matches: 6. The CDR3 nucleotides read TGCGCCAGCAGCCAAGATCGGACTAGCATCGCCTACAATGAGCAGTTCTTC. Its protein product is CASSQDRTSIAYNEQFF.

J is TRBJ1-4 and V is TRBV30; D is uncertain. The CDR3 is made up of 13 amino acids. CDR1 is GTSNPN and CDR2 is SVGIG in the germline V gene (reference sequence). Trimming pared 0 bases from V and 7 bases from J, leaving 9 bases between. In DNA, the CDR3 is TGTGCCTGGAGTGTGGGAGTTACTGAAAAACTGTTTTTT. It yields the protein CAWSVGVTEKLFF.

This clone was counted between two and nine times. This chain joins TRBV24-1 and TRBJ1-2; tentatively, D is TRBD1 (5 bases). The ends were cut back, 4 bases at V and 8 bases at J, with 13 bases in the middle. The CDR3 contains 13 residues. CDR1 KGHDR and CDR2 SFDVKD come from the germline V gene. CDR3 nucleotides: TGTGCCACCAGTGACCCTGCCACAGGCGGCTACACCTTC. This gives the protein CATSDPATGGYTF.

This clone was counted at least ten times. This chain uses TRBV30 with TRBJ2-7, with D possibly being TRBD1 (6 bases). The ends were cut back, 5 bases at V and 1 base at J, with 15 bases in the middle. In germline, CDR1 is GTSNPN, CDR2 SVGIG (reference sequence). This CDR3 has 14 residues. CDR3 bases: TGTGCCTGGTTACGGGACACCGGATCCTACGAGCAGTACTTC. Its translation is CAWLRDTGSYEQYF.

This clone was observed a single time. The J gene is TRBJ2-5, the V gene TRBV7-8, with 10 bases aligning to TRBD1. Germline V gene lookup returns CDR1 SGHVS and CDR2 FQNEAQ. This CDR3 comprises 16 residues. With 4 bases clipped from V and 3 bases from J, the junction kept 8 bases outside the gene matches. CDR3 nucleotide sequence: TGTGCCAGCAGCTCCGGGACAGGGGTCGAGAAAGAGACCCAGTACTTC. Encoded protein: CASSSGTGVEKETQYF.

This chain uses TRBV3-1 (or the pseudogene TRBV3-2) with TRBJ2-7; TRBD2 matches at 14 bases. Looked up from germline, CDR1 is LGHDT and CDR2 is YNNKEL (reference sequence). The trim removed 4 bases at V and 6 bases at J, leaving 8 bases unmatched. The CDR3 spans 16 residues. CDR3 DNA: TGTGCCAGCAGCCCGGGACTAGCGGGAGTGGTAGGCGAGCAGTACTTC. Translation gives CASSPGLAGVVGEQYF.

The chain couples TRBV6-5 to TRBJ1-2, with unresolved D. The CDR3 consists of 15 residues. CDR1 is MNHEY, CDR2 SVGAGI, per germline. V dropped 0 bases and J dropped 3 bases, with 11 bases sitting between them. The CDR3 protein is CASSYSKGGHYGYTF. The CDR3 DNA sequence: TGTGCCAGCAGTTACTCGAAGGGAGGGCACTATGGCTACACCTTC.